The 26 T cell receptor beta chains below come from one sample, sequenced in a study of T cell responses to AZD1222 COVID-19 vaccine. Profiling relied on immunoSEQ multiplex PCR, and the TCRdb table lists in-frame clones only, not all of them. The sample shows about 150,000 clones, about 90% of them seen only once. Sequencing used peripheral blood, obtained on day 0 of AZD1222 vaccination. These receptor sequences come from an adult in good health.

V and J are TRBV3-1 (or the pseudogene TRBV3-2) and TRBJ2-7, with 9 bases matching TRBD1. Germline assignment: CDR1 LGHDT and CDR2 YNNKEL (reference sequence). The CDR3 loop spans 18 amino acids. Unmatched junction bases numbered 13, after V lost 4 bases and J lost 0 bases. CDR3 protein: CASSRLSSGTGSSYEQYF. The CDR3 DNA follows: TGTGCCAGCAGCCGACTAAGCTCCGGGACAGGGAGCTCCTACGAGCAGTACTTC.

The chain uses TRBV6-1 and TRBJ1-1; D gene unclear. CDR1 is MNHNS, CDR2 SASEGT, per germline. The CDR3 is 13 residues long. V gave up 3 bases and J gave up 0 bases, with 5 bases separating them. CDR3 loop: CASSDRMNTEAFF. The CDR3 DNA sequence: TGTGCCAGCAGTGACAGGATGAACACTGAAGCTTTCTTT.

This chain joins TRBV3-1 (or the pseudogene TRBV3-2) and TRBJ2-3, with D possibly being TRBD1 or TRBD2 (7 bases each). CDR3 size: 14 residues. Germline V gene lookup returns CDR1 LGHDT and CDR2 YNNKEL (reference sequence). V shed 0 bases and J shed 5 bases, with 9 bases lying between them. CDR3: CASSQDRGGDTQYF. As DNA, the CDR3 is TGTGCCAGCAGCCAAGACAGGGGGGGAGATACGCAGTATTTT.

The chain recombines TRBV5-1 with TRBJ1-1, with unresolved D. Germline CDR1 SGHRS, CDR2 YFSETQ. The V and J ends lost 4 bases and 10 bases respectively, with 17 bases between them. This CDR3 region has 13 residues. DNA of the CDR3: TGCGCCAGCAGCCCGGAGGGTGTTAGGCTAGCTTTCTTT. Its protein product is CASSPEGVRLAFF.

The gene calls are TRBV29-1 and TRBJ1-4; tentatively, D is TRBD1 (6 bases). The germline V gene has CDR1 SQVTM and CDR2 ANQGSEA. Trimming left V 4 bases short and J 8 bases short, with 11 bases between. The CDR3 is made up of 12 amino acids. The CDR3 DNA reads TGCAGCGTTGCCAGGGGAGGCGAAAAACTGTTTTTT. It codes for CSVARGGEKLFF.

The chain combines TRBV4-3 with TRBJ1-1; 7 bases align to TRBD1. Germline CDR1 is LGHNA and CDR2 is YSLEER. Trimming removed 3 bases from V and 10 bases from J; junction bases left unmatched: 8. The CDR3 runs 13 residues. The CDR3 DNA reads TGCGCCAGCAGCCACCCCCGACAGGGAGGAGCTTTCTTT. Translated: CASSHPRQGGAFF.

The chain uses TRBV3-1 (or the pseudogene TRBV3-2) and TRBJ2-1; TRBD2 agrees at 7 bases. V was clipped by 2 bases and J by 6 bases; unmatched bases: 10. Germline V gene sequence: CDR1 LGHDT, CDR2 YNNKEL (reference sequence). CDR3 length: 16 residues. As DNA, the CDR3 is TGTGCCAGCAGCCAAAAAAAAGGGAGGGTGATCAATGAGCAGTTCTTC. It codes for CASSQKKGRVINEQFF.

V and J are TRBV3-1 (or the pseudogene TRBV3-2) and TRBJ2-5; 7 bases fit TRBD1. The J segment lost 0 bases and the V segment lost 4 bases, leaving 5 bases of the junction unmatched. The germline V gene encodes CDR1 LGHDT and CDR2 YNNKEL (reference sequence). This CDR3 region has 15 residues. The CDR3 spells CASSLTGTDQETQYF. The CDR3 region has the DNA TGTGCCAGCAGCCTTACCGGGACAGACCAAGAGACCCAGTACTTC.

The gene calls are TRBV5-1 and TRBJ1-1; tentatively, D is TRBD1 (5 bases). Deletions cut 0 bases from V and 5 bases from J, with 14 bases between. CDR3 size: 15 residues. Germline V gene data show CDR1 as SGHRS and CDR2 as YFSETQ. CDR3 DNA: TGCGCCAGCAGCTTGGATTTACTGGGGACTACTGAAGCTTTCTTT. This codes for CASSLDLLGTTEAFF.

The chain couples TRBV5-6 to TRBJ1-6; D is ambiguous. Per the germline V gene, CDR1 is SGHDT and CDR2 is YYEEEE. This CDR3 has 14 residues. Trimming shortened V by 4 bases and J by 6 bases, and 11 bases separated the two germline ends. The CDR3 is CASSPVALNSPLHF. The CDR3 region has the DNA TGTGCCAGCAGCCCGGTAGCGCTTAATTCACCCCTCCACTTT.

The chain employs TRBV19 and TRBJ2-1, with 9 bases fitting TRBD1. The CDR3 consists of 14 residues. CDR1 and CDR2 from the germline V gene are LNHDA and SQIVND (reference sequence). V shed 10 bases and J 7 bases; nucleotides not matched to a gene: 11. CDR3 nucleotides: TGTGCCACCAAGGGGACAGGGATCTTAAATGAGCAGTTCTTC. It encodes CATKGTGILNEQFF.

The chain combines TRBV7-3 with TRBJ1-4; D ambiguous. The CDR3 has 13 residues. The V gene's germline CDR1 is SGHTA and CDR2 FQGTGA. V was trimmed by 2 bases and J by 7 bases, leaving 8 bases between them. CDR3 loop: CASSLGAGEKLFF. In DNA form, the CDR3 reads TGTGCCAGCAGCTTAGGAGCTGGTGAAAAACTGTTTTTT.

V and J are TRBV5-1 and TRBJ2-3; TRBD1 agrees at 7 bases. CDR1 is SGHRS and CDR2 is YFSETQ in the germline V gene. The CDR3 runs 15 residues. J gave up 1 base and V 3 bases, and 5 bases lay outside the gene matches. CDR3 DNA sequence: TGCGCCAGCAGCTCACAGGGGATGGGCACAGATACGCAGTATTTT. It is translated as CASSSQGMGTDTQYF.

The V and J genes are TRBV11-2 and TRBJ2-4, with D uncertain. This CDR3 is 14 amino acids long. The V end was cut by 4 bases, the J end by 6 bases, with 13 bases between. CDR1 is SGHAT and CDR2 is FQNNGV in the germline V gene. The CDR3 loop is CASSYRALGNIQYF. The CDR3 DNA follows: TGTGCCAGCAGCTACCGGGCCTTGGGAAACATTCAGTACTTC.

V is TRBV4-3 and J is TRBJ2-1, with D unclear. Per the germline V gene, CDR1 is LGHNA and CDR2 is YSLEER. CDR3 length: 15 amino acids. V lost 1 base, J lost 7 bases, and 14 bases lay in between. CDR3 residues: CASSQAFKSSNEQFF. The CDR3 DNA reads as TGCGCCAGCAGCCAAGCCTTTAAGAGTTCAAATGAGCAGTTCTTC.

The J gene is TRBJ2-3, the V gene TRBV11-2; D perhaps matches TRBD2 (5 bases). The germline gives CDR1 SGHAT, CDR2 FQNNGV. V was shortened by 1 base and J by 3 bases, with 11 bases between the two germline ends. The CDR3 consists of 15 residues. The CDR3 region has the DNA TGTGCCAGCAGCTTAGTGAGGGTGGGGACAGATACGCAGTATTTT. This translates into CASSLVRVGTDTQYF.

The gene calls are TRBV7-3 and TRBJ2-7; unclear D gene. The CDR3 extends over 13 amino acids. Trimming left V 5 bases short and J 6 bases short, with 14 bases between. Germline lookup yields CDR1 SGHTA and CDR2 FQGTGA. CDR3 nucleotide sequence: TGTGCCAGCAGCCCCCCGGCCCCCGGCGAGCAGTACTTC. It encodes CASSPPAPGEQYF.

The V call is TRBV11-2, the J call TRBJ2-1; D unresolved. V lost 1 base and J lost 2, with 12 bases in between. Germline V gene data show CDR1 as SGHAT and CDR2 as FQNNGV. This CDR3 is 16 amino acids long. The CDR3 here is CASSLGAAGPYNEQFF. The DNA of the CDR3 is TGTGCCAGCAGCTTAGGTGCGGCTGGCCCCTACAATGAGCAGTTCTTC. The entire variable domain, with the rest obtained from reference TRBV11-2 and TRBJ2-1, is as follows: EAGVAQSPRYKIIEKRQSVAFWCNPISGHATLYWYQQILGQGPKLLIQFQNNGVVDDSQLPKDRFSAERLKGVDSTLKIQPAKLEDSAVYLCASSLGAAGPYNEQFFGPGTRLTVL.

This sequence joins TRBV18 and TRBJ2-5; D is uncertain. CDR1 KGHSH and CDR2 LQKENI come from the germline V gene. The germline V and J ends were trimmed by 5 bases and 3 bases, with 16 bases remaining between them. The CDR3 runs 15 residues. CDR3 amino acids: CASSNIRGPEETQYF. In DNA, the CDR3 is TGTGCCAGCTCAAATATAAGAGGTCCGGAAGAGACCCAGTACTTC.

The gene calls are TRBV14 and TRBJ1-4, with 9 bases identical to TRBD1. Looked up from germline, CDR1 is SGHDN and CDR2 is FVKESK. The J segment lost 8 bases and the V segment lost 1 base, leaving 5 bases of the junction unmatched. The CDR3 is 15 residues long. The CDR3 bases are TGTGCCAGCAGCCAAGTCGACAGGGGGAGAGAAAAACTGTTTTTT. It encodes CASSQVDRGREKLFF.

The chain uses TRBV9 and TRBJ2-3, with TRBD2 matching 14 bases. The CDR3 runs to 15 residues. Germline assignment: CDR1 SGDLS and CDR2 YYNGEE. The V segment lost 7 bases and the J segment 6 bases; nucleotides outside the gene matches: 7. The CDR3 region is CASGGTSGSGDTQYF. CDR3 bases: TGTGCCAGCGGAGGGACTAGCGGGAGCGGCGATACGCAGTATTTT.

The sample holds one count of this clone. The gene calls are TRBV7-2 and TRBJ2-7; perhaps D is TRBD1 or TRBD2 (6 bases each). This CDR3 contains 13 residues. Germline V CDR1 and CDR2: SGHTA, FQGNSA. The ends were cut back, 5 bases at V and 3 bases at J, with 11 bases in the middle. Here the CDR3 DNA reads TGTGCCAGCAGCAACAGGGAGGTCTACGAGCAGTACTTC. Amino acid sequence: CASSNREVYEQYF. The full variable domain, rest sourced from reference TRBV7-2 and TRBJ2-7, is GAGVSQSPSNKVTEKGKDVELRCDPISGHTALYWYRQSLGQGLEFLIYFQGNSAPDKSGLPSDRFSAERTGGSVSTLTIQRTQQEDSAVYLCASSNREVYEQYFGPGTRLTVT.

The gene calls are TRBV12-3 or TRBV12-4 and TRBJ2-3; D remains ambiguous. This CDR3 contains 12 residues. The germline V and J ends were trimmed by 2 bases and 7 bases, with 7 bases remaining between them. DNA of the CDR3: TGTGCCAGCAGTTTACGACGGTATACGCAGTATTTT. It encodes CASSLRRYTQYF.

The CDR3 bases are TGTGCCAGCAGTTTTCGACTGAACACCGGGGAGCTGTTTTTT. This sequence encodes CASSFRLNTGELFF. The V and J genes are TRBV27 and TRBJ2-2; D gene unclear. Per the germline V gene, CDR1 is MNHEY and CDR2 is SMNVEV (reference sequence). CDR3 length equals 14 residues. V was shortened by 3 bases and J by 1 base, with 6 bases between the two germline ends.

As to this clone: The junction and the germline gene differ at one end; a read error may be behind it. The chain recombines TRBV5-4 with TRBJ2-1; 9 bases fit TRBD1. Germline V gene lookup returns CDR1 SGHNT and CDR2 YYREEE (reference sequence). CDR3 size: 15 residues. CDR3 region: CASSLDRGLRHEQFF. The CDR3 bases are TGTGCCAGCAGTTTGGACAGGGGACTCAGGCATGAGCAGTTCTTC.

The V gene is TRBV10-1, the J gene TRBJ2-1, with a tentative D call TRBD2 (5 bases). The CDR3 sequence is 16 residues long. The germline CDR1 and CDR2 sequences are WNHNN and SYGVQD (reference sequence). V gave up 0 bases and J gave up 2 bases, with 11 bases separating them. The CDR3 DNA follows: TGCGCCAGCAGTGAGTCCCTAGCATCGCCCTACAATGAGCAGTTCTTC. It translates to CASSESLASPYNEQFF.